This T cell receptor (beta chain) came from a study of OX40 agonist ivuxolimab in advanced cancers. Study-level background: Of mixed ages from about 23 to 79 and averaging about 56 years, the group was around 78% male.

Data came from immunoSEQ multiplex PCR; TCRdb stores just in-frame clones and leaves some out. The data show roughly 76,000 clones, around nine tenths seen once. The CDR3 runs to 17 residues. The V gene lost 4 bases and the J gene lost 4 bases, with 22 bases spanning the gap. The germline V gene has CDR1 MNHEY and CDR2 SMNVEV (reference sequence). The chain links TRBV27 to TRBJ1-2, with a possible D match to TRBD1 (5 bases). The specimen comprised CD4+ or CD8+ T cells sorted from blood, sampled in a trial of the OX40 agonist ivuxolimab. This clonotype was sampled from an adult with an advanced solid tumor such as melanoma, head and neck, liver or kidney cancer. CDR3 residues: CASSSPDSAGTIYGYTF. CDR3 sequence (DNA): TGTGCCAGCAGTTCGCCCGACAGTGCCGGAACTATCTATGGCTACACCTTC.